This T cell receptor (beta chain) came from a study of cytomegalovirus exposure and HLA in healthy donors. General study results and limits: Researchers reported that a few CMV-associated chains were confirmed in vitro as CMV antigen-specific.

The PCR had 60 Vbeta and 13 Jbeta primers. The table came from immunoSEQ multiplex PCR; TCRdb's copy has only in-frame clones and leaves some out. The sample yields over 150,000 clones, roughly 83% seen once. The germline gives CDR1 GTSNPN, CDR2 SVGIG (reference sequence). The CDR3 covers 12 residues. Trimming shortened V by 2 bases and J by 4 bases, and 8 bases separated the two germline ends. Remarks on this clone: Its matching antigen is unknown.

This chain connects TRBV30 to TRBJ1-2; D perhaps matches TRBD1 (6 bases). What was sequenced was PBMCs. This TCR was sampled from a boy younger than 10 in good health and CMV-seronegative. The CDR3 sequence: CAWSRGGYGYTF. CDR3 in DNA: TGTGCCTGGAGTCGAGGGGGCTATGGCTACACCTTC. Filled out from reference TRBV30 and TRBJ1-2, the complete variable domain reads SQTIHQWPATLVQPVGSPLSLECTVEGTSNPNLYWYRQAAGRGLQLLFYSVGIGQISSEVPQNLSASRPQDRQFILSSKKLLLSDSGFYLCAWSRGGYGYTFGSGTRLTVV.